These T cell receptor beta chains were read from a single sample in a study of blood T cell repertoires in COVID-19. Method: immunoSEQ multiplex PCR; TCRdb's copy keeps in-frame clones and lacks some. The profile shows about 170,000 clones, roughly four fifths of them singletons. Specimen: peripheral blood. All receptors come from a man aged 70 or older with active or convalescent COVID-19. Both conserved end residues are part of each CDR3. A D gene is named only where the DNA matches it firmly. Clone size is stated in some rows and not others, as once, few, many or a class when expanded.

CDR3 protein: CASSLVGQREQYF
CDR3 DNA: TGTGCCAGCAGCTTAGTTGGACAGCGAGAGCAGTACTTC
V gene: TRBV7-2
clone size: .
J gene: TRBJ2-7
D gene: .

CDR3 protein: CASSNTGAYSNQPQHF
CDR3 DNA: TGTGCCAGCAGTAATACAGGGGCTTATAGCAATCAGCCCCAGCATTTT
V gene: TRBV28
clone size: .
J gene: TRBJ1-5
D gene: TRBD1

CDR3 protein: CASSGGGSNQPQHF
CDR3 DNA: TGTGCCAGCTCAGGTGGGGGGAGCAATCAGCCCCAGCATTTT
V gene: TRBV18
clone size: few
J gene: TRBJ1-5
D gene: .

CDR3 protein: CASTTQGRNEKLFF
CDR3 DNA: TGTGCCAGCACCACTCAGGGTAGGAATGAAAAACTGTTTTTT
V gene: TRBV6-5
clone size: .
J gene: TRBJ1-4
D gene: .

CDR3 protein: CAIGRGRVADTQYF
CDR3 DNA: TGTGCCATCGGGAGGGGGAGGGTAGCAGATACGCAGTATTTT
V gene: TRBV10-3
clone size: .
J gene: TRBJ2-3
D gene: .

CDR3 protein: CASSLRSYQGKLFF
CDR3 DNA: TGTGCCAGCAGCTTGAGGAGCTATCAAGGAAAACTGTTTTTT
V gene: TRBV7-8
clone size: once
J gene: TRBJ1-4
D gene: .

CDR3 protein: CASSLGLAGEGETQYF
CDR3 DNA: TGTGCCAGCAGCCTAGGACTAGCGGGAGAGGGAGAGACCCAGTACTTC
V gene: TRBV11-3
clone size: .
J gene: TRBJ2-5
D gene: TRBD2

CDR3 protein: CASSVGGTGQGNTIYF
CDR3 DNA: TGTGCCAGCAGCGTAGGTGGGACAGGGCAAGGAAACACCATATATTTT
V gene: TRBV9
clone size: .
J gene: TRBJ1-3
D gene: TRBD1

CDR3 protein: CASSMGRAPSSYEQYF
CDR3 DNA: TGTGCCAGTAGTATGGGTAGAGCCCCTAGCTCCTACGAGCAGTACTTC
V gene: TRBV19
clone size: .
J gene: TRBJ2-7
D gene: .

CDR3 protein: CASSLAPIGSSGNTIYF
CDR3 DNA: TGTGCCAGCAGCTTAGCGCCCATAGGGAGCTCTGGAAACACCATATATTTT
V gene: TRBV7-6
clone size: few
J gene: TRBJ1-3
D gene: .

CDR3 protein: CASSFAGGGTEAFF
CDR3 DNA: TGTGCCAGCAGCTTTGCAGGGGGTGGTACTGAAGCTTTCTTT
V gene: TRBV7-2
clone size: .
J gene: TRBJ1-1
D gene: TRBD1

CDR3 protein: CASSYHSRGNEQFF
CDR3 DNA: TGTGCCAGCAGTTACCATTCTAGGGGTAATGAGCAGTTCTTC
V gene: TRBV6-2/TRBV6-3
clone size: .
J gene: TRBJ2-1
D gene: .

CDR3 protein: CASTGTSGREYNEQFF
CDR3 DNA: TGCGCCAGCACCGGGACTAGCGGGAGAGAATACAATGAGCAGTTCTTC
V gene: TRBV5-1
clone size: .
J gene: TRBJ2-1
D gene: TRBD2

CDR3 protein: CASRNQGDTQYF
CDR3 DNA: TGTGCCAGCAGAAACCAGGGGGATACGCAGTATTTT
V gene: TRBV27
clone size: once
J gene: TRBJ2-3
D gene: .

CDR3 protein: CASIKESSGNTIYF
CDR3 DNA: TGTGCCAGCATCAAGGAGAGCTCTGGAAACACCATATATTTT
V gene: TRBV28
clone size: .
J gene: TRBJ1-3
D gene: .

CDR3 protein: CAISEKGRRELYGYTF
CDR3 DNA: TGTGCCATCAGTGAGAAGGGTAGACGGGAGCTCTATGGCTACACCTTC
V gene: TRBV10-3
clone size: few
J gene: TRBJ1-2
D gene: .

CDR3 protein: CSASLYGYTF
CDR3 DNA: TGCAGTGCTAGTCTCTATGGCTACACCTTC
V gene: TRBV20-1
clone size: .
J gene: TRBJ1-2
D gene: .

CDR3 protein: CASSNRQNTEAFF
CDR3 DNA: TGTGCCAGCAGTAACCGACAGAACACTGAAGCTTTCTTT
V gene: TRBV27
clone size: .
J gene: TRBJ1-1
D gene: .

CDR3 protein: CASSRTGTGGYEQYF
CDR3 DNA: TGTGCCAGCAGCAGGACCGGGACAGGGGGATACGAGCAGTACTTC
V gene: TRBV28
clone size: .
J gene: TRBJ2-7
D gene: TRBD1

CDR3 protein: CASSFPDRDYGYTF
CDR3 DNA: TGTGCCAGCAGTTTCCCGGACAGGGACTATGGCTACACCTTC
V gene: TRBV28
clone size: .
J gene: TRBJ1-2
D gene: TRBD1

CDR3 protein: CASSQQGGGQPQHF
CDR3 DNA: TGTGCCAGCAGTCAACAGGGCGGGGGTCAGCCCCAGCATTTT
V gene: TRBV6-4
clone size: .
J gene: TRBJ1-5
D gene: .

CDR3 protein: CASNIPGEPWYF
CDR3 DNA: TGTGCCAGTAACATCCCCGGAGAGCCCTGGTACTTT
V gene: TRBV19
clone size: .
J gene: TRBJ1-6
D gene: .

CDR3 protein: CASSPSGSGGARQYF
CDR3 DNA: TGTGCCAGCAGTCCCAGTGGTTCAGGGGGCGCTCGTCAGTACTTC
V gene: TRBV28
clone size: .
J gene: TRBJ2-7
D gene: TRBD1

CDR3 protein: CASSTDRGFSGANVLTF
CDR3 DNA: TGTGCCAGTAGTACGGACAGGGGGTTTTCTGGGGCCAACGTCCTGACTTTC
V gene: TRBV19
clone size: once
J gene: TRBJ2-6
D gene: TRBD1

CDR3 protein: CASSSRSGVNTEAFF
CDR3 DNA: TGTGCCAGCAGCTCCCGGTCGGGGGTGAACACTGAAGCTTTCTTT
V gene: TRBV7-9
clone size: once
J gene: TRBJ1-1
D gene: .

CDR3 protein: CASSIGGRRLAGVGTGELFF
CDR3 DNA: TGTGCCAGTAGTATTGGAGGACGGCGACTAGCGGGAGTCGGTACCGGGGAGCTGTTTTTT
V gene: TRBV19
clone size: .
J gene: TRBJ2-2
D gene: TRBD2

CDR3 protein: CASSAGTAPPETQYF
CDR3 DNA: TGTGCCAGCAGCGCCGGGACAGCGCCTCCGGAGACCCAGTACTTC
V gene: TRBV9
clone size: once
J gene: TRBJ2-5
D gene: TRBD1

CDR3 protein: CASRQVGQGSTEAFF
CDR3 DNA: TGTGCCAGCAGACAAGTCGGACAGGGAAGCACTGAAGCTTTCTTT
V gene: TRBV27
clone size: few
J gene: TRBJ1-1
D gene: TRBD1

CDR3 protein: CASSLVRGNEQFF
CDR3 DNA: TGTGCCAGCAGCTTGGTTCGGGGCAATGAGCAGTTCTTC
V gene: TRBV5-8
clone size: .
J gene: TRBJ2-1
D gene: .

CDR3 protein: CASFQTGGAGGEQYF
CDR3 DNA: TGTGCCAGCTTTCAAACAGGGGGCGCAGGGGGCGAGCAGTACTTC
V gene: TRBV18
clone size: .
J gene: TRBJ2-7
D gene: TRBD1

CDR3 protein: CASNMDSSNEKLFF
CDR3 DNA: TGTGCCAGTAATATGGACAGCTCGAATGAAAAACTGTTTTTT
V gene: TRBV6-5
clone size: .
J gene: TRBJ1-4
D gene: .

CDR3 protein: CASKRGLQETQYF
CDR3 DNA: TGTGCCAGCAAAAGGGGACTCCAAGAGACCCAGTACTTC
V gene: TRBV3-1/TRBV3-2
clone size: .
J gene: TRBJ2-5
D gene: .

CDR3 protein: CASSPQRAGDTQYF
CDR3 DNA: TGTGCCAGCAGTCCTCAACGCGCGGGAGATACGCAGTATTTT
V gene: TRBV27
clone size: .
J gene: TRBJ2-3
D gene: .

CDR3 protein: CASNIHGGGGRSWEQYF
CDR3 DNA: TGTGCCAGCAATATTCATGGGGGGGGCGGACGCTCATGGGAGCAGTACTTC
V gene: TRBV27
clone size: .
J gene: TRBJ2-7
D gene: .

CDR3 protein: CASSPRQGFNQPQHF
CDR3 DNA: TGTGCCAGCTCACCAAGACAGGGTTTCAACCAGCCCCAGCATTTT
V gene: TRBV18
clone size: .
J gene: TRBJ1-5
D gene: TRBD1

CDR3 protein: CAGGTVQETQYF
CDR3 DNA: TGTGCCGGAGGGACAGTACAAGAGACCCAGTACTTC
V gene: TRBV2
clone size: .
J gene: TRBJ2-5
D gene: .

CDR3 protein: CASSPSGVSSYNSPLHF
CDR3 DNA: TGTGCCAGCTCACCTTCGGGGGTGAGCTCCTATAATTCACCCCTCCACTTT
V gene: TRBV18
clone size: few
J gene: TRBJ1-6
D gene: .

CDR3 protein: CASGTGGSYNSPLHF
CDR3 DNA: TGTGCCAGTGGTACAGGGGGATCCTATAATTCACCCCTCCACTTT
V gene: TRBV19
clone size: .
J gene: TRBJ1-6
D gene: TRBD1